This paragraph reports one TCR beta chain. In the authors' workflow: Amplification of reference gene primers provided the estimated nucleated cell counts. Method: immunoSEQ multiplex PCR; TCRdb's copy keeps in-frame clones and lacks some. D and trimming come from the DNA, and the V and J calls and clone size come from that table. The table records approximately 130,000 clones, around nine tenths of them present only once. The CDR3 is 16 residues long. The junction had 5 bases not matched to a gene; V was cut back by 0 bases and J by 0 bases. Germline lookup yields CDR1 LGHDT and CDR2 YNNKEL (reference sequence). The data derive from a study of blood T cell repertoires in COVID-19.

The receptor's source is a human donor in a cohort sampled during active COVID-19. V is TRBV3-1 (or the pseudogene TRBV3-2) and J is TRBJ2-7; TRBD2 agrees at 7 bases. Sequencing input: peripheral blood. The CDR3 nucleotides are TGTGCCAGCAGCCAAGATGGGGGGGGGAGCTCCTACGAGCAGTACTTC. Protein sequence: CASSQDGGGSSYEQYF.